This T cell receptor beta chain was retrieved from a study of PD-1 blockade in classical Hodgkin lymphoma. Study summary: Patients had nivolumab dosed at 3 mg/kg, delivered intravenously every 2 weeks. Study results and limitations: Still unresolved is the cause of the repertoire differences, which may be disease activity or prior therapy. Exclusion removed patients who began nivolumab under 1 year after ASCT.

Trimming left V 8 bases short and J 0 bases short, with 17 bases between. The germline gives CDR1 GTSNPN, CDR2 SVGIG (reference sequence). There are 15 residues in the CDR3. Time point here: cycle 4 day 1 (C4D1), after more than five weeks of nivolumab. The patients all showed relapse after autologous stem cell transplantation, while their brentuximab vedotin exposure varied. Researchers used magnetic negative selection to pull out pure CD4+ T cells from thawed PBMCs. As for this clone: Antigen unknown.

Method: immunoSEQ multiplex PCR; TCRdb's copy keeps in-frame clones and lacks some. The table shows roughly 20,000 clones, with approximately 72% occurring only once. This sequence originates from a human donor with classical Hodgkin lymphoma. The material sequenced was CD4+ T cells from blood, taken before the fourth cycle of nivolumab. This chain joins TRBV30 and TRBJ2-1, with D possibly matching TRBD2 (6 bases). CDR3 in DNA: TGTGCCCACGGGGCTAGCGAAACCTCCTACAATGAGCAGTTCTTC. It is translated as CAHGASETSYNEQFF.